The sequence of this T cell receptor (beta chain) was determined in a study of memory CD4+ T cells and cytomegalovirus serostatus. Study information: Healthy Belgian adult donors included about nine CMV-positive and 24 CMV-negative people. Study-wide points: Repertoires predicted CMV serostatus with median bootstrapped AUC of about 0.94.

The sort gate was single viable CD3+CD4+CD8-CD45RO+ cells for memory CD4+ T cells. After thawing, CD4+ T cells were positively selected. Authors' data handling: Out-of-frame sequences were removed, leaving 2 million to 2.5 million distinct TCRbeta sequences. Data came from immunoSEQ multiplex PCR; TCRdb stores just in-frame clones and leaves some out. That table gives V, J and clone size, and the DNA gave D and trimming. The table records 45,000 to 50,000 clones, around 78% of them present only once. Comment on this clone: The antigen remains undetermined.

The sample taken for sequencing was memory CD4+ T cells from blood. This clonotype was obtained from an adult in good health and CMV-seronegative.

The CDR3 DNA sequence: TGTGCCAGCAAGGGTAGCGGGGTCTACAATGAGCAGTTCTTC. This sequence encodes CASKGSGVYNEQFF. The genes are TRBV2 and TRBJ2-1; 8 bases map to TRBD2. Trimming removed 7 bases from V and 3 bases from J; junction bases left unmatched: 5. CDR1 and CDR2 (germline): SNHLY, FYNNEI. CDR3 length equals 14 residues.